The source of this T cell receptor beta chain is a study of blood T cell repertoires in COVID-19. Study-level background: The origin of the acute and convalescent COVID-19 samples was the United States, Italy and Spain. Sources were T cells, B-cell-depleted T cells, or PBMCs; the material itself was cDNA or gDNA.

V lost 11 bases and J lost 8, with 6 bases in between. The CDR3 length is 8 residues. Germline CDR1 is MNHEY and CDR2 is SMNVEV (reference sequence). Original handling: Estimated nucleated cell counts came from reference gene primer amplification. Clones were read by immunoSEQ multiplex PCR, and TCRdb kept only the in-frame ones, dropping some. V and J calls and clone size come straight from that table; D and trimming were deduced from the DNA. This table has hundreds of thousands of clones, approximately 86% appearing once. This TCR came from a woman aged 45-65 years who had recovered from COVID-19. The chain has TRBV27 and TRBJ1-2; D is undetermined. Sample: PBMCs or T cells enriched from blood (not recorded which). CDR3: CAFSGYTF. In DNA form, the CDR3 reads TGTGCCTTCTCCGGCTACACCTTC.